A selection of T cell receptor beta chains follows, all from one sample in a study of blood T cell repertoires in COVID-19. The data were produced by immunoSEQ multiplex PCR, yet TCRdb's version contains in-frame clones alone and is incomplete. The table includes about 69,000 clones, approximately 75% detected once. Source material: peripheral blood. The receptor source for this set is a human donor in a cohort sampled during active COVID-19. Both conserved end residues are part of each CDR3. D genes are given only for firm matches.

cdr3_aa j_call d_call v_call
CASSSGGNEQFF TRBJ2-1 TRBD1 TRBV6-5
CASSDYFTDTQYF TRBJ2-3 . TRBV2
CASSLQTGGNSPLHF TRBJ1-6 TRBD1 TRBV28
CASSEARFREQFF TRBJ2-1 . TRBV6-1
CASSMRSSGVPGNEQFF TRBJ2-1 TRBD2 TRBV19
CASSFGLATDTQYF TRBJ2-3 TRBD2 TRBV7-2
CASSKGVGNTEAFF TRBJ1-1 . TRBV10-1
CASRQGAPDTQYF TRBJ2-3 TRBD1 TRBV12-3/TRBV12-4
CASSFLFTDTQYF TRBJ2-3 . TRBV12-3/TRBV12-4
CATSDSGTGSLQFYF TRBJ2-3 TRBD1 TRBV24-1
CASSLTDVSYNEQFF TRBJ2-1 . TRBV5-1
CASSPSTGGANEKLFF TRBJ1-4 TRBD1 TRBV5-1
CASSFFTQGEQYF TRBJ2-7 . TRBV28
CASSPRGLQNTGELFF TRBJ2-2 . TRBV14
CASSRGAQDEQYF TRBJ2-7 . TRBV18
CAWGVGWTGVNIQYF TRBJ2-4 TRBD1 TRBV30
CASILNMGAGGLYNEQFF TRBJ2-1 TRBD2 TRBV7-9
CASSATPPDRGTEAFF TRBJ1-1 TRBD1 TRBV9
CASSPGQNYGYTF TRBJ1-2 . TRBV5-4
CASSLGQGGNQPQHF TRBJ1-5 TRBD1 TRBV5-5
CASSQGSYEQYF TRBJ2-7 . TRBV5-1
CASATDRGNSPLHF TRBJ1-6 TRBD1 TRBV19
CASSLGPGSGRWGTDTQYF TRBJ2-3 TRBD2 TRBV11-2
CASRKLRQAAYNEQFF TRBJ2-1 . TRBV19
CASSLFLPGQGDYEQYF TRBJ2-7 TRBD1 TRBV28
CASRGDSGNSPLHF TRBJ1-6 . TRBV2
CASSKPETGILDYGYTF TRBJ1-2 TRBD1 TRBV2
CATSRVNRGSYEQYF TRBJ2-7 TRBD1 TRBV15
CASSQETGEFGYTF TRBJ1-2 TRBD1 TRBV4-2
CASSPSDQGHSPLHF TRBJ1-6 . TRBV18
CASRPTGGESYEQYF TRBJ2-7 TRBD1 TRBV6-5
CASSQRLRGSTDTQYF TRBJ2-3 . TRBV14
CASSQNRDRGRGQYF TRBJ2-7 TRBD1 TRBV28
CASSLQGVETQYF TRBJ2-5 . TRBV7-9